The 2 T cell receptor beta chains given below trace back to one sample, sequenced in a study of molecular identifiers for immune sequencing clone quantification. MiXCR, run by TCRdb on the PCR reads, gives a single entry per CDR3 protein. Here the sample spans over 600,000 distinct CDR3 sequences, nearly 20% being singletons. Sequenced: naive CD8+ T cells from blood, with Jurkat cell RNA spiked in. Described subset: FACS-sorted CD8+CD4-CCR7+CD45RA+ naive T cells. The receptors shown here come from a human donor in good health. Some libraries in this study had Jurkat cell RNA spiked in.

A remark on this clonotype: A much larger clone sits a single nucleotide away, making a read error possible. The chain combines TRBV7-2 with TRBJ2-1, with 11 bases lining up with TRBD2. Per germline, CDR1 SGHTA and CDR2 FQGNSA. The CDR3 is 15 residues long. The CDR3 here is CACSQTGTSGNEQFF. CDR3 DNA: TGTGCCTGCAGTCAAACCGGGACTAGCGGTAATGAGCAGTTCTTC.

Remarks on this clonotype: A much larger clonotype is one base distant, so this may be a read error. The J gene is TRBJ2-5, the V gene TRBV30; TRBD2 aligns across 7 bases. There are 16 residues in the CDR3. With V trimmed by 3 bases and J by 0 bases, 10 bases remained unmatched. Germline V gives CDR1 GTSNPN, CDR2 SVGIG (reference sequence). CDR3 bases: TGTGCCTGGAGCCTACTAGGTACTAGCGACCAAGAGACCCAGTACTTC. This gives the protein CAWSLLGTSDQETQYF.